The sequence of this T cell receptor beta chain was determined in a study of T cells in narcolepsy. Study in general: Donors had narcolepsy type 1 or type 2, or were healthy controls. Study-level findings and limits: Healthy controls reportedly lacked the autoreactive clonotypes serially found in patients' blood. Autoreactive HCRT-specific and TRIB2-specific clonotypes were marked in same-patient CSF-versus-blood CD4+ comparisons.

Germline V gene sequence: CDR1 GTSNPN, CDR2 SVGIG (reference sequence). V lost 1 base and J lost 9; bases outside the gene matches: 9. The CDR3 length is 15 residues. Using immunoSEQ multiplex PCR, the repertoire was profiled, and TCRdb retains in-frame clones only, with some absent. The data contain around 25,000 clones, 70% to 85% of them seen just once; the ten biggest clones take up 0.71%. Regarding this clone: Its antigen is still unknown.

Sequencing input: CD45RA- memory CD4+ T cells from PBMCs. V gene TRBV30 combines with J gene TRBJ1-6, with TRBD1 identical over 7 bases. The clonotype originates from a human donor with narcolepsy. CDR3 coding DNA: TGTGCCTGGAGTGGGTTAGCAGGGGGGGGTTCACCCCTCCACTTT. It translates to CAWSGLAGGGSPLHF.